The sequence of this TCR beta chain was determined in a study of cytomegalovirus exposure and HLA in healthy donors. About the study: Prior work identified 120 million or so unique TCR beta sequences in 150 million to 200 million T cells. Study results and caveats: In an earlier analysis, in roughly 600 donors, most V segments appeared productive either ~87% or ~30% of the time.

Per germline, CDR1 MRHNA and CDR2 SNTAGT. Trimming removed 0 bases from V and 4 bases from J, with 7 bases in between. This CDR3 contains 14 residues. As for this clone: Its antigen is unknown.

Amplification used 60 Vbeta primers and 13 Jbeta primers. Only in-frame clones appear in the TCRdb table, and some are missing; sequencing was by immunoSEQ multiplex PCR. Among about 140,000 clones listed, around 75% were seen once. V usage is TRBV6-4 and J usage is TRBJ1-5, with D uncertain. This sequence was found in a man aged 35 to 55 in good health and CMV-seronegative. The sample was PBMCs. The CDR3 bases are TGTGCCAGCAGTGACTCGGAGAAAAATCAGCCCCAGCATTTT. Amino acid sequence: CASSDSEKNQPQHF.